The 27 T cell receptor beta chains below all came from one sample that was sequenced in a study of cytomegalovirus exposure and HLA in healthy donors. The study ran its PCR with 60 Vbeta and 13 Jbeta primers. The data were produced by immunoSEQ multiplex PCR, yet TCRdb's version contains in-frame clones alone and is incomplete. The repertoire holds 100,000 to 150,000 clones, with about 79% as singletons. The sample taken for sequencing was PBMCs. All receptors come from a man between 45 and 60 years old in good health and CMV-seronegative.

Concerning this clone itself: The sample carries other DNA sequences with the same CDR3. V is TRBV5-1 and J is TRBJ2-3, with a possible D match to TRBD2 (6 bases). CDR1 is SGHRS and CDR2 is YFSETQ in the germline V gene. The CDR3 is made up of 14 amino acids. The V gene lost 2 bases and the J gene lost 1 base, with 8 bases spanning the gap. The CDR3 DNA follows: TGCGCCAGCAGCTTCGGGACTGGCACAGATACGCAGTATTTT. This sequence encodes CASSFGTGTDTQYF. The complete variable domain, with remaining parts taken from reference TRBV5-1 and TRBJ2-3, reads KAGVTQTPRYLIKTRGQQVTLSCSPISGHRSVSWYQQTPGQGLQFLFEYFSETQRNKGNFPGRFSGRQFSNSRSEMNVSTLELGDSALYLCASSFGTGTDTQYFGPGTRLTVL.

This chain joins TRBV28 and TRBJ2-1, with 7 positions matching TRBD1. Trimming removed 6 bases from V and 7 bases from J; junction bases left unmatched: 15. CDR1 and CDR2 (germline): MDHEN, SYDVKM. This CDR3 region has 16 residues. CDR3 sequence reads: CASRTRQGGRGNEQFF. In DNA form, the CDR3 reads TGTGCCAGCAGAACCAGACAGGGTGGGAGAGGAAATGAGCAGTTCTTC.

The chain couples TRBV28 to TRBJ1-1; D uncertain. CDR1 is MDHEN, CDR2 SYDVKM, per germline. The CDR3 length is 15 residues. V lost 3 bases and J 1 base, leaving 12 bases between the germline ends. CDR3 DNA: TGTGCCAGCAGTTTTAGGTCGGGGTCGAACACTGAAGCTTTCTTT. Translating it yields CASSFRSGSNTEAFF. The full variable domain, in which reference TRBV28 and TRBJ1-1 provide the parts outside the CDR3, is DVKVTQSSRYLVKRTGEKVFLECVQDMDHENMFWYRQDPGLGLRLIYFSYDVKMKEKGDIPEGYSVSREKKERFSLILESASTNQTSMYLCASSFRSGSNTEAFFGQGTRLTVV.

The CDR3 DNA follows: TGCGCCAGCAGCCAAGAGCCGGGGAATAATCAGCCCCAGCATTTT. It codes for CASSQEPGNNQPQHF. The chain combines TRBV4-1 with TRBJ1-5, with D unclear. Trimming removed 0 bases from V and 4 bases from J, with 10 bases in between. In germline, CDR1 is MGHRA, CDR2 YSYEKL. The CDR3 has 15 amino acids.

V is TRBV9 and J is TRBJ2-5; 9 bases are a match to TRBD2. V dropped 0 bases and J dropped 11; count of bases not matched to a gene: 11. The CDR3 sequence is 15 residues long. Germline-derived CDR1 and CDR2 are SGDLS and YYNGEE. The CDR3: CASSVEGTSLGEQYF. CDR3 nucleotides: TGTGCCAGCAGCGTAGAAGGGACTAGCCTGGGGGAGCAGTACTTC.

The chain is built from TRBV30 and TRBJ2-1; perhaps TRBD2 as D (5 bases). This CDR3 has 15 amino acids. Germline V gene data show CDR1 as GTSNPN and CDR2 as SVGIG (reference sequence). V lost 2 bases and J 0 bases, leaving 11 bases between the germline ends. CDR3 DNA: TGTGCCTGGAGTCCGGGTGGGAGCTCCTACAATGAGCAGTTCTTC. It yields the protein CAWSPGGSSYNEQFF.

For this clone: The same CDR3 can be traced to other DNA sequences in this sample. The V gene is TRBV28, the J gene TRBJ1-6, with D unresolved. Trimming removed 3 bases at V and 0 bases at J, with 9 bases between. CDR1 and CDR2 from the germline V gene are MDHEN and SYDVKM. The length of the CDR3 is 16 residues. CDR3 residues: CASSLAQNSYNSPLHF. The CDR3 DNA reads TGTGCCAGCAGTTTGGCTCAGAACTCCTATAATTCACCCCTCCACTTT. Based on the CDR3 plus reference TRBV28 and TRBJ1-6, the full variable domain is DVKVTQSSRYLVKRTGEKVFLECVQDMDHENMFWYRQDPGLGLRLIYFSYDVKMKEKGDIPEGYSVSREKKERFSLILESASTNQTSMYLCASSLAQNSYNSPLHFGNGTRLTVT.

V and J are TRBV30 and TRBJ1-2; a possible D gene is TRBD1 (5 bases). The V gene's germline CDR1 is GTSNPN and CDR2 SVGIG (reference sequence). V shed 5 bases and J shed 5 bases, with 9 bases lying between them. The CDR3 has 11 amino acids. The CDR3 region is CAWWGGYGYTF. CDR3 coding DNA: TGTGCCTGGTGGGGCGGATATGGCTACACCTTC.

The rearrangement joins TRBV19 to TRBJ1-2; no reliable D call. Trimming cost V 5 bases and J 4 bases, with 11 bases left between them. Germline CDR1 is LNHDA and CDR2 is SQIVND (reference sequence). This CDR3 is built from 13 residues. The CDR3 sequence: CASSPAEGYGYTF. CDR3 in DNA: TGTGCCAGTAGTCCCGCCGAGGGCTATGGCTACACCTTC.

This chain connects TRBV29-1 to TRBJ1-2; D not certain. The CDR3 sequence is 12 residues long. CDR1 and CDR2 from the germline V gene are SQVTM and ANQGSEA. Trimming cost V 1 base and J 6 bases, with 9 bases left between them. The CDR3 reads CSVEASSDGYTF. The CDR3 DNA reads as TGCAGCGTTGAAGCATCCTCAGATGGCTACACCTTC.

The rearrangement uses TRBV2 and TRBJ2-1; 10 nucleotides line up with TRBD2. V lost 6 bases and J lost 3; bases outside the gene matches: 5. Germline V CDR1 and CDR2: SNHLY, FYNNEI. The length of the CDR3 is 15 residues. CDR3 sequence reads: CASRAQRGGYNEQFF. CDR3 in DNA: TGTGCCAGCAGAGCACAGCGGGGGGGCTACAATGAGCAGTTCTTC.

The chain joins TRBV5-4 to TRBJ2-2; the match to TRBD2 covers 9 bases. CDR1 and CDR2 (germline): SGHNT, YYREEE (reference sequence). The CDR3 has 15 residues. The V segment lost 8 bases and the J segment 3 bases; nucleotides outside the gene matches: 8. CDR3 protein: CASTLGLAYTGELFF. DNA of the CDR3: TGTGCCAGTACCCTGGGACTAGCTTACACCGGGGAGCTGTTTTTT.

V and J are TRBV9 and TRBJ2-6, with D possibly TRBD1 on 6 matching bases. CDR1 is SGDLS and CDR2 is YYNGEE in the germline V gene. The CDR3 is 17 amino acids. The V and J ends lost 1 base and 0 bases respectively, with 11 bases between them. The CDR3 sequence is CASSVLGARSGANVLTF. The CDR3 coding sequence is TGTGCCAGCAGCGTATTGGGGGCGCGCTCTGGGGCCAACGTCCTGACTTTC.

J is TRBJ2-2 and V is TRBV6-5; 15 nucleotides line up with TRBD2. The CDR3 spans 15 residues. V was clipped by 7 bases and J by 6 bases; unmatched bases: 3. The V gene's germline CDR1 is MNHEY and CDR2 SVGAGI. The DNA of the CDR3 is TGTGCCAGCAAGGGACTAGCGGGGGGTGCCGGGGAGCTGTTTTTT. It specifies CASKGLAGGAGELFF.

This clone turned up a few times. J is TRBJ1-5 and V is TRBV4-1; weak D call: TRBD1 (6 bases). Trimming removed 4 bases at V and 4 bases at J, with 23 bases between. The CDR3 has 18 amino acids. In germline, CDR1 is MGHRA, CDR2 YSYEKL. In DNA form, the CDR3 reads TGCGCCAGCAGCCCTCCCCCACGGCGCCAGGGGCGGAATCAGCCCCAGCATTTT. Amino acids: CASSPPPRRQGRNQPQHF.

The chain recombines TRBV5-8 with TRBJ1-5, with TRBD1 identical over 7 bases. CDR1 SGHTS and CDR2 YDEGEE come from the germline V gene. The CDR3 loop spans 19 amino acids. The V gene end was trimmed by 0 bases and the J gene end by 0 bases; junction bases not matched to a gene: 12. DNA of the CDR3: TGTGCCAGCAGCTTGGCCGGAGGGACAGATTTAAATAGCAATCAGCCCCAGCATTTT. Translation: CASSLAGGTDLNSNQPQHF.

V usage is TRBV10-3 and J usage is TRBJ1-1; D is uncertain. The CDR3 is 11 amino acids. V lost 0 bases to trimming and J lost 7 bases, with 3 bases between them. Germline V lookup: CDR1 ENHRY, CDR2 SYGVKD. This CDR3 is CAISESYEAFF. The CDR3 DNA reads TGTGCCATCAGTGAGTCATATGAAGCTTTCTTT.

V usage is TRBV4-2 and J usage is TRBJ2-2, with 9 bases matching TRBD2. With V trimmed by 6 bases and J by 4 bases, 15 bases remained unmatched. The CDR3 is 18 residues long. Germline V CDR1 and CDR2: LGHNA, YNFKEQ. CDR3 in amino acids: CASSRDAGGPRSTGELFF. CDR3 in DNA: TGTGCCAGCAGTCGAGACGCGGGGGGGCCTCGTAGCACCGGGGAGCTGTTTTTT.

The chain couples TRBV19 to TRBJ1-2, with D possibly TRBD1 on 5 matching bases. This CDR3 has 13 amino acids. Trimming shortened V by 3 bases and J by 1 base, and 6 bases separated the two germline ends. Germline values: CDR1 LNHDA, CDR2 SQIVND (reference sequence). The CDR3 protein is CASSIDSNYGYTF. The CDR3 DNA sequence: TGTGCCAGTAGTATCGACAGTAACTATGGCTACACCTTC.

This clone occurred a few times. This sequence joins TRBV7-8 and TRBJ1-1; D remains unclear. V was cut by 7 bases and J by 1 base, with 13 bases left in between. In germline, CDR1 is SGHVS, CDR2 FQNEAQ. The CDR3 has 14 residues. CDR3 loop: CASTLSSGNTEAFF. The CDR3 DNA is TGTGCCAGCACCCTCTCCTCGGGGAACACTGAAGCTTTCTTT. The complete variable domain, with remaining parts taken from reference TRBV7-8 and TRBJ1-1, reads GAGVSQSPRYKVAKRGQDVALRCDPISGHVSLFWYQQALGQGPEFLTYFQNEAQLDKSGLPSDRFFAERPEGSVSTLKIQRTQQEDSAVYLCASTLSSGNTEAFFGQGTRLTVV.

A word on this clone: One junction end disagrees with the germline gene, perhaps due to a read error. The chain employs TRBV7-9 and TRBJ1-3; TRBD1 might be the D (5 bases). The germline V gene has CDR1 SEHNR and CDR2 FQNEAQ (reference sequence). The CDR3 sequence is 17 residues long. In DNA, the CDR3 is TGTTCCAGCAGCTTCGTCAAACAAACACAGGTTCCGGACACCATATATTTT. Residues: CSSSFVKQTQVPDTIYF.

V is TRBV6-5 and J is TRBJ1-2, with 10 bases fitting TRBD1. The CDR3 has 14 amino acids. The germline gives CDR1 MNHEY, CDR2 SVGAGI. V shed 7 bases and J 2 bases; nucleotides not matched to a gene: 4. CDR3 DNA sequence: TGTGCCAGCAACCCGGACAGGGGGAACTATGGCTACACCTTC. Amino acids: CASNPDRGNYGYTF.

The CDR3 here is CASSPRQGRVTDTQYF. The CDR3 nucleotides are TGTGCCAGCAGCCCCCGACAGGGGCGTGTCACAGATACGCAGTATTTT. The gene calls are TRBV7-6 and TRBJ2-3; 8 bases line up with TRBD1. CDR3 length: 16 amino acids. CDR1 SGHVS and CDR2 FNYEAQ come from the germline V gene. The V gene end was trimmed by 5 bases and the J gene end by 2 bases; junction bases not matched to a gene: 9.

V is TRBV7-2 and J is TRBJ2-5; no firm D call. Germline lookup yields CDR1 SGHTA and CDR2 FQGNSA. V lost 5 bases and J lost 5, with 6 bases in between. CDR3 length: 11 amino acids. The CDR3 nucleotides are TGTGCCAGCAGCCCAGCGGAGACCCAGTACTTC. The encoded protein is CASSPAETQYF.

This chain uses TRBV11-2 with TRBJ1-1, with D perhaps TRBD1 (5 bases). This CDR3 has 18 amino acids. V was pared by 1 base and J by 3 bases, with 21 bases between. The germline CDR1 and CDR2 sequences are SGHAT and FQNNGV. The CDR3 is CASSLVSLAGLVDTEAFF. The CDR3 coding sequence is TGTGCCAGCAGCTTAGTTTCTCTGGCAGGGTTGGTCGACACTGAAGCTTTCTTT. Using reference TRBV11-2 and TRBJ1-1 for the parts outside the CDR3, the full variable domain is EAGVAQSPRYKIIEKRQSVAFWCNPISGHATLYWYQQILGQGPKLLIQFQNNGVVDDSQLPKDRFSAERLKGVDSTLKIQPAKLEDSAVYLCASSLVSLAGLVDTEAFFGQGTRLTVV.

The chain recombines TRBV10-1 with TRBJ1-2, with 9 nucleotides matching TRBD1. Germline trimming cut 6 bases from V and 5 bases from J; bases unmatched to any gene: 10. CDR1 is WNHNN and CDR2 is SYGVQD in the germline V gene (reference sequence). The CDR3 is made up of 15 amino acids. CDR3 loop: CASRGQGRGRYGYTF. The CDR3 nucleotides read TGCGCCAGCAGGGGACAGGGAAGAGGACGGTATGGCTACACCTTC.

The chain has TRBV11-2 and TRBJ1-4; possibly TRBD1 for D (5 bases). The V and J ends lost 5 bases and 6 bases respectively, with 10 bases between them. Germline assignment: CDR1 SGHAT and CDR2 FQNNGV. The CDR3 totals 13 residues. The CDR3 reads CASSLSRDEKLFF. DNA for the CDR3: TGTGCCAGCAGCCTGTCCAGGGATGAAAAACTGTTTTTT.